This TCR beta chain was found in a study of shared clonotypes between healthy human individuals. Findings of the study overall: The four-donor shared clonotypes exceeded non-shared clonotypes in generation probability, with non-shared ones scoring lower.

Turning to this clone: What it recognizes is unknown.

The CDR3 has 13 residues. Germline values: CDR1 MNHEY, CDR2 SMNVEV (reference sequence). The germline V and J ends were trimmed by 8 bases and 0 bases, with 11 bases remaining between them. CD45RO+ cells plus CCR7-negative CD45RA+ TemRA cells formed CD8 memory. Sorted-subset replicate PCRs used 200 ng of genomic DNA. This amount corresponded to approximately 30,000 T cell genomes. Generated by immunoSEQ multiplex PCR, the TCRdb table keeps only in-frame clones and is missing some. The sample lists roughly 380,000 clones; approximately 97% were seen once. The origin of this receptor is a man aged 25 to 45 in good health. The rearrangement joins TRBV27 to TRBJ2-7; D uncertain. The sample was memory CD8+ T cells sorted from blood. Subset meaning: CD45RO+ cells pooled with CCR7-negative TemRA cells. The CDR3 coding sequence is TGTGCCAGCCGACCGCCCTTCTCCTACGAGCAGTACTTC. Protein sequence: CASRPPFSYEQYF.